These 27 T cell receptor beta chains originate from one sample sequenced in a study of blood T cell repertoires in COVID-19. Libraries were prepared by immunoSEQ multiplex PCR; TCRdb keeps only in-frame clonotypes and omits some of them. The table includes hundreds of thousands of clones, 75% to 85% detected once. Sequencing was done on a sample of PBMCs or T cells enriched from blood (not recorded which). All receptors derive from a woman in her 50s with acute COVID-19.

V gene TRBV5-1 combines with J gene TRBJ1-2; 8 bases are a match to TRBD1. After removal of 0 bases from V and 1 base from J, the junction contained 11 bases not matched to a gene. The CDR3 has 18 amino acids. Germline V lookup: CDR1 SGHRS, CDR2 YFSETQ. CDR3 loop: CASSLGRDRQIFNYGYTF. The CDR3 bases are TGCGCCAGCAGCTTGGGGCGGGACAGGCAAATCTTTAACTATGGCTACACCTTC. Complete variable domain (other parts from reference TRBV5-1 and TRBJ1-2): KAGVTQTPRYLIKTRGQQVTLSCSPISGHRSVSWYQQTPGQGLQFLFEYFSETQRNKGNFPGRFSGRQFSNSRSEMNVSTLELGDSALYLCASSLGRDRQIFNYGYTFGSGTRLTVV.

V gene TRBV18 combines with J gene TRBJ2-7; tentatively, D is TRBD1 (6 bases). The CDR3 contains 13 residues. Trimming took 2 bases from V and 3 from J, leaving 8 bases between them. Per the germline V gene, CDR1 is KGHSH and CDR2 is LQKENI. The CDR3 nucleotides are TGTGCCAGCTCACCAGGGGGCGACTACGAGCAGTACTTC. As protein: CASSPGGDYEQYF. Drawing the rest from reference TRBV18 and TRBJ2-7, the complete variable domain is NAGVMQNPRHLVRRRGQEARLRCSPMKGHSHVYWYRQLPEEGLKFMVYLQKENIIDESGMPKERFSAEFPKEGPSILRIQQVVRGDSAAYFCASSPGGDYEQYFGPGTRLTVT.

There are a few counts of this clone. CDR3 nucleotides: TGTGCCAGCAGTGAACAAGGCAGGGTGGGCTATGGCTACACCTTC. This sequence encodes CASSEQGRVGYGYTF. This chain joins TRBV6-1 and TRBJ1-2, with TRBD1 as a possible D gene (5 bases). Trimming left V 2 bases short and J 4 bases short, with 14 bases between. Germline V gives CDR1 MNHNS, CDR2 SASEGT. The CDR3 contains 15 residues.

This chain links TRBV6-2 or TRBV6-3 with TRBJ2-7, with D unclear. Trimming removed 2 bases at V and 7 bases at J, with 18 bases between. The CDR3 spans 15 residues. CDR1 MNHEY and CDR2 SVGEGT come from the germline V gene. The chain's CDR3 is CASSYPPTTPREQYF. CDR3 DNA: TGTGCCAGCAGTTACCCCCCGACCACCCCGCGGGAGCAGTACTTC.

The chain employs TRBV5-6 and TRBJ2-1; D may be TRBD1 (5 bases). Germline CDR1 and CDR2: SGHDT and YYEEEE. The V end lost 5 bases, the J end lost 0 bases, and 15 bases lay between the germline ends. The CDR3 is 16 residues long. For the CDR3, the DNA is TGTGCCAGCAGTTCCCCGACAGCGCTCTCCTACAATGAGCAGTTCTTC. Translation: CASSSPTALSYNEQFF.

This clone was recorded only once. J is TRBJ1-4 and V is TRBV3-1 (or the pseudogene TRBV3-2), with 7 bases fitting TRBD1. Unmatched junction bases numbered 4, after V lost 4 bases and J lost 2 bases. The CDR3 consists of 15 residues. Germline CDR1 LGHDT, CDR2 YNNKEL (reference sequence). The CDR3 DNA is TGTGCCAGCAGCCGAGGGGGCAGCACTAATGAAAAACTGTTTTTT. This sequence encodes CASSRGGSTNEKLFF.

The chain combines TRBV6-5 with TRBJ1-6; D is uncertain. Trimming pared 6 bases from V and 2 bases from J, leaving 8 bases between. The CDR3 contains 14 residues. The germline gives CDR1 MNHEY, CDR2 SVGAGI. CDR3 loop: CASRRVAYNSPLHF. In DNA form, the CDR3 reads TGTGCCAGCAGGCGGGTCGCCTATAATTCACCCCTCCACTTT.

The rearrangement links TRBV6-6 to TRBJ2-5; TRBD1 agrees at 9 bases. This CDR3 is built from 20 residues. J was trimmed by 1 base and V by 6 bases; bases with no gene match: 21. Germline loops: CDR1 MNHNY, CDR2 SVGAGI (reference sequence). Here the CDR3 reads CASSDTPRGTGRGAQETQYF. The CDR3 DNA follows: TGTGCCAGCAGCGATACACCCCGCGGGACAGGGAGAGGGGCCCAAGAGACCCAGTACTTC.

The gene calls are TRBV11-3 and TRBJ2-7; 7 positions agree with TRBD1. Germline loops: CDR1 SGHNT, CDR2 YENEEA. The CDR3 covers 15 residues. Losses at the gene ends were 5 bases for V and 3 bases for J; bases not matched to a gene: 10. The CDR3 sequence is CASSLTGQENYEQYF. For the CDR3, the DNA is TGTGCCAGCAGCCTGACCGGACAGGAGAACTACGAGCAGTACTTC.

The V call is TRBV6-5, the J call TRBJ1-1; the D is unclear. This CDR3 contains 13 residues. The V end lost 10 bases, the J end lost 4 bases, and 16 bases lay between the germline ends. CDR1 is MNHEY and CDR2 is SVGAGI in the germline V gene. The chain's CDR3 is CAIGVSWATEAFF. CDR3 DNA: TGTGCCATCGGGGTCAGTTGGGCCACTGAAGCTTTCTTT.

The CDR3 sequence: CAWSITTGVTQETQYF. The CDR3 bases are TGTGCCTGGAGTATAACCACAGGAGTAACCCAAGAGACCCAGTACTTC. The V and J genes are TRBV30 and TRBJ2-5, with D possibly TRBD1 on 5 matching bases. The CDR3 consists of 16 residues. Germline CDR1 and CDR2: GTSNPN and SVGIG (reference sequence). V lost 2 bases, J lost 1 base, and 17 bases lay in between.

The V and J genes are TRBV12-5 and TRBJ1-2; 7 positions match TRBD1. The germline CDR1 and CDR2 sequences are LGHNT and FRNRAP. Trimming took 3 bases from V and 8 from J; bases not matched to a gene: 6. The CDR3 spans 13 residues. The CDR3 is CASGLTGAGGYTF. The CDR3 nucleotides are TGTGCTAGTGGTTTAACAGGGGCCGGGGGCTACACCTTC.

V and J are TRBV5-5 and TRBJ2-7; D ambiguous. Trimming left V 1 base short and J 3 bases short, with 5 bases between. CDR3 length: 12 amino acids. Germline CDR1 SGHKS, CDR2 YYEKEE (reference sequence). As DNA, the CDR3 is TGTGCCAGCAGCTTGTCACTCTACGAGCAGTACTTC. Its protein product is CASSLSLYEQYF.

The chain couples TRBV7-9 to TRBJ1-2; no clear D. Trimming removed 5 bases from V and 3 bases from J, with 28 bases in between. This CDR3 contains 19 residues. CDR1 and CDR2 (germline): SEHNR, FQNEAQ (reference sequence). The CDR3: CASSPTLSQQVYGDYGYTF. The CDR3 nucleotides read TGTGCCAGCAGCCCCACCCTGAGTCAGCAAGTTTACGGGGACTATGGCTACACCTTC.

This sequence joins TRBV5-6 and TRBJ1-2; TRBD1 matches 7 bases. With 2 bases clipped from V and 4 bases from J, the junction kept 8 bases outside the gene matches. There are 15 residues in the CDR3. Germline V gives CDR1 SGHDT, CDR2 YYEEEE. CDR3 sequence: CASSLAGGRTYGYTF. CDR3 in DNA: TGTGCCAGCAGCTTAGCAGGGGGTAGAACCTATGGCTACACCTTC.

The rearrangement links TRBV11-3 to TRBJ2-3; TRBD2 aligns across 9 bases. This CDR3 spans 17 amino acids. Germline loops: CDR1 SGHNT, CDR2 YENEEA. With 2 bases clipped from V and 2 bases from J, the junction kept 8 bases outside the gene matches. CDR3 sequence: CASSLKGAGGLTDTQYF. In DNA, the CDR3 is TGTGCCAGCAGCTTAAAAGGAGCGGGGGGACTCACAGATACGCAGTATTTT.

J is TRBJ1-2 and V is TRBV5-6; D remains ambiguous. Per germline, CDR1 SGHDT and CDR2 YYEEEE. The V end lost 0 bases, the J end lost 9 bases, and 15 bases lay between the germline ends. The CDR3 extends over 14 amino acids. CDR3 residues: CASSLGGERLSYTF. The CDR3 DNA sequence: TGTGCCAGCAGCTTGGGCGGGGAACGCCTAAGCTACACCTTC. Together with reference TRBV5-6 and TRBJ1-2, the CDR3 gives the full variable domain: DAGVTQSPTHLIKTRGQQVTLRCSPKSGHDTVSWYQQALGQGPQFIFQYYEEEERQRGNFPDRFSGHQFPNYSSELNVNALLLGDSALYLCASSLGGERLSYTFGSGTRLTVV.

This chain uses TRBV5-5 with TRBJ2-7; D is unclear. The CDR3 consists of 12 residues. Trimming took 5 bases from V and 5 from J, leaving 11 bases between them. Germline V lookup: CDR1 SGHKS, CDR2 YYEKEE (reference sequence). Written as DNA, the CDR3 is TGTGCCAGCAGGTCCGACTCGGACGAGCAGTACTTC. Protein: CASRSDSDEQYF. Based on the CDR3 plus reference TRBV5-5 and TRBJ2-7, the full variable domain is DAGVTQSPTHLIKTRGQQVTLRCSPISGHKSVSWYQQVLGQGPQFIFQYYEKEERGRGNFPDRFSARQFPNYSSELNVNALLLGDSALYLCASRSDSDEQYFGPGTRLTVT.

This clone was detected a few times. The chain combines TRBV25-1 with TRBJ1-1; D is perhaps TRBD1 (5 bases). The CDR3 has 15 amino acids. CDR1 and CDR2 (germline): MGHDK, SYGVNS. V was shortened by 6 bases and J by 4 bases, with 18 bases between the two germline ends. Here the CDR3 DNA reads TGTGCCAGCAGGGGGGACTTTCTCGGAGGCACTGAAGCTTTCTTT. It encodes CASRGDFLGGTEAFF. Variable domain in full (rest from reference TRBV25-1 and TRBJ1-1): EADIYQTPRYLVIGTGKKITLECSQTMGHDKMYWYQQDPGMELHLIHYSYGVNSTEKGDLSSESTVSRIRTEHFPLTLESARPSHTSQYLCASRGDFLGGTEAFFGQGTRLTVV.

This chain links TRBV10-3 with TRBJ1-1, with D maybe TRBD1 (5 bases). The germline V and J ends were trimmed by 4 bases and 1 base, with 10 bases remaining between them. The CDR3 consists of 14 residues. In germline, CDR1 is ENHRY, CDR2 SYGVKD. The CDR3 here is CAISVGTKNTEAFF. CDR3 nucleotides: TGTGCCATCAGTGTAGGGACTAAGAACACTGAAGCTTTCTTT.

This clone was seen once. The chain uses TRBV27 and TRBJ1-5, with 8 bases that match TRBD1. Germline lookup yields CDR1 MNHEY and CDR2 SMNVEV (reference sequence). This CDR3 contains 13 residues. The ends lost 5 bases at V and 9 bases at J; junction bases unmatched: 6. CDR3 loop: CASSRTGQRPQHF. DNA of the CDR3: TGTGCCAGCAGTCGGACAGGGCAAAGGCCCCAGCATTTT.

The CDR3 DNA reads as TGCGCCAGCAGCCAAACGGGACAGGGGGCCGGTGAAGCTTTCTTT. Protein product: CASSQTGQGAGEAFF. The rearrangement links TRBV4-3 to TRBJ1-1, with 12 bases lining up with TRBD1. The CDR3 has 15 amino acids. Germline lookup yields CDR1 LGHNA and CDR2 YSLEER. With V trimmed by 2 bases and J by 7 bases, 5 bases remained unmatched.

The chain combines TRBV10-3 with TRBJ1-1; TRBD1 matches 7 bases. The V gene end was trimmed by 4 bases and the J gene end by 6 bases; junction bases not matched to a gene: 14. CDR3 length: 16 amino acids. Germline loops: CDR1 ENHRY, CDR2 SYGVKD. This CDR3 reads CAISAGQSLRVAEAFF. The CDR3 nucleotides read TGTGCCATCAGTGCGGGACAGTCCCTTCGTGTGGCTGAAGCTTTCTTT.

The chain combines TRBV30 with TRBJ2-7; 8 positions agree with TRBD1. The trim removed 4 bases at V and 3 bases at J, leaving 5 bases unmatched. The CDR3 extends over 13 amino acids. Germline CDR1 GTSNPN, CDR2 SVGIG (reference sequence). The CDR3 nucleotides are TGTGCCTGGACGCCGGGACAGGACTACGAGCAGTACTTC. This codes for CAWTPGQDYEQYF.

The chain links TRBV15 to TRBJ2-3; 15 bases align to TRBD2. Per germline, CDR1 LNHNV and CDR2 YYDKDF (reference sequence). V trimming: 3 bases; J trimming: 6 bases; junction bases outside the gene matches: 4. CDR3 length equals 16 residues. CDR3: CATSSTGTSGGDTQYF. In nucleotides, the CDR3 is TGTGCCACCAGCAGCACCGGGACTAGCGGGGGGGATACGCAGTATTTT. Combining the CDR3 with reference TRBV15 and TRBJ2-3 gives the whole variable domain DAMVIQNPRYQVTQFGKPVTLSCSQTLNHNVMYWYQQKSSQAPKLLFHYYDKDFNNEADTPDNFQSRRPNTSFCFLDIRSPGLGDTAMYLCATSSTGTSGGDTQYFGPGTRLTVL.

The chain uses TRBV7-2 and TRBJ1-3, with D perhaps matching TRBD1 (6 bases). Trimming took off 5 bases at V and 1 base at J, with 18 bases between the two ends. Germline loops: CDR1 SGHTA, CDR2 FQGNSA. CDR3 length: 17 amino acids. The CDR3 loop is CASSERTARRSGNTIYF. CDR3 coding DNA: TGTGCCAGCAGCGAGCGGACAGCCCGGAGGTCTGGAAACACCATATATTTT. Variable domain in full (rest from reference TRBV7-2 and TRBJ1-3): GAGVSQSPSNKVTEKGKDVELRCDPISGHTALYWYRQSLGQGLEFLIYFQGNSAPDKSGLPSDRFSAERTGGSVSTLTIQRTQQEDSAVYLCASSERTARRSGNTIYFGEGSWLTVV.

The chain employs TRBV5-1 and TRBJ1-2, with TRBD1 identical over 9 bases. This CDR3 has 14 residues. The V gene's germline CDR1 is SGHRS and CDR2 YFSETQ. Trimming at V came to 1 base and at J to 3 bases, leaving 1 base not matched to a gene. The CDR3 reads CASSLTGGYYGYTF. The DNA for the CDR3 is TGCGCCAGCAGCTTGACAGGGGGCTACTATGGCTACACCTTC.